Shown below are 20 T cell receptor beta chains from a single sample sequenced in a study of cytomegalovirus exposure and HLA in healthy donors. Produced via immunoSEQ multiplex PCR; TCRdb's table is partial and in-frame only. The table lists about 120,000 clones, 89% of them singletons. Specimen: PBMCs. Receptor source: a woman aged 18-30 years in good health and CMV-seronegative.

J is TRBJ1-1 and V is TRBV6-6; TRBD1 aligns across 9 bases. This CDR3 region has 14 residues. V trimming: 6 bases; J trimming: 5 bases; junction bases outside the gene matches: 7. Per germline, CDR1 MNHNY and CDR2 SVGAGI (reference sequence). CDR3 in amino acids: CASSRDRESTEAFF. DNA for the CDR3: TGTGCCAGCAGCCGGGACAGGGAGTCAACTGAAGCTTTCTTT.

The CDR3 spells CASGQGSTDTQYF. The CDR3 nucleotides read TGTGCCAGTGGACAGGGGAGCACAGATACGCAGTATTTT. The chain joins TRBV28 to TRBJ2-3; 9 bases map to TRBD1. The CDR3 length is 13 residues. With 9 bases clipped from V and 0 bases from J, the junction kept 1 base outside the gene matches. Germline loops: CDR1 MDHEN, CDR2 SYDVKM.

The chain has TRBV6-5 and TRBJ1-1; 8 bases align to TRBD1. This CDR3 has 14 residues. Germline V gives CDR1 MNHEY, CDR2 SVGAGI. V lost 3 bases to trimming and J lost 10 bases; unmatched junction nucleotides: 10. CDR3 protein: CASSYHIRGQVAFF. The CDR3 coding sequence is TGTGCCAGCAGTTATCATATCAGGGGGCAGGTAGCTTTCTTT.

The count of this clone is one. The genes are TRBV28 and TRBJ2-7; D is possibly TRBD2 (5 bases). This CDR3 spans 16 amino acids. V was shortened by 3 bases and J by 0 bases, with 15 bases between the two germline ends. Germline V gene data show CDR1 as MDHEN and CDR2 as SYDVKM. CDR3 nucleotides: TGTGCCAGCAGTTTTCAACTCTGGGAGATCTCCTACGAGCAGTACTTC. It is translated as CASSFQLWEISYEQYF.

This clone was seen only once. J is TRBJ1-5 and V is TRBV5-4; 7 bases agree with TRBD1. Germline V gives CDR1 SGHNT, CDR2 YYREEE (reference sequence). The CDR3 spans 14 residues. The V gene end was trimmed by 0 bases and the J gene end by 5 bases; junction bases not matched to a gene: 2. DNA of the CDR3: TGTGCCAGCAGCTTGGAAGGGGGCGATCAGCCCCAGCATTTT. Its protein product is CASSLEGGDQPQHF.

The chain combines TRBV29-1 with TRBJ1-1, with TRBD1 matching 8 bases. There are 12 residues in the CDR3. CDR1 is SQVTM, CDR2 ANQGSEA, per germline. The trim removed 7 bases at V and 11 bases at J, leaving 12 bases unmatched. CDR3 DNA: TGCAGCGCTATTGGTCTCGACAGGGGCGCTTTCTTT. It is translated as CSAIGLDRGAFF.

The chain uses TRBV19 and TRBJ2-1; TRBD2 aligns across 9 bases. The germline CDR1 and CDR2 sequences are LNHDA and SQIVND (reference sequence). There are 14 residues in the CDR3. Trimming took 5 bases from V and 8 from J; bases not matched to a gene: 7. CDR3 protein: CASSQSGRRYEQFF. CDR3 in DNA: TGTGCCAGTAGTCAGAGCGGGAGGCGGTATGAGCAGTTCTTC.

The V call is TRBV28, the J call TRBJ1-2; 7 bases are shared with TRBD1. Germline lookup yields CDR1 MDHEN and CDR2 SYDVKM. J gave up 5 bases and V 6 bases, and 6 bases lay outside the gene matches. The CDR3 totals 13 residues. The CDR3 protein is CASSQGGAYGYTF. CDR3 nucleotide sequence: TGTGCCAGCAGCCAAGGGGGCGCGTATGGCTACACCTTC.

This clone was counted only a few times. The CDR3, as DNA: TGCGCCAGCAGTGAGTCACCGGGAATAGCTTTCTTT. Protein product: CASSESPGIAFF. The chain links TRBV10-1 to TRBJ1-1, with no clear D. The V end lost 0 bases, the J end lost 10 bases, and 9 bases lay between the germline ends. Germline V gene data show CDR1 as WNHNN and CDR2 as SYGVQD (reference sequence). This CDR3 contains 12 residues.

The V and J genes are TRBV6-1 and TRBJ2-3; 10 bases agree with TRBD2. The CDR3 runs to 14 residues. V was clipped by 6 bases and J by 1 base; unmatched bases: 1. Germline CDR1 is MNHNS and CDR2 is SASEGT. The CDR3: CASSTSGGTDTQYF. CDR3 nucleotides: TGTGCCAGCAGCACTAGCGGGGGCACAGATACGCAGTATTTT.

The V gene is TRBV6-5, the J gene TRBJ1-1; no clear D gene. Trimming removed 0 bases from V and 3 bases from J, with 11 bases in between. The length of the CDR3 is 15 residues. Germline CDR1 reads MNHEY; CDR2 reads SVGAGI. The CDR3 sequence: CASSYSRPVDTEAFF. CDR3 nucleotides: TGTGCCAGCAGTTACTCGAGGCCAGTGGACACTGAAGCTTTCTTT.

The chain is built from TRBV6-1 and TRBJ1-2; D possibly corresponds to TRBD1 (6 bases). Germline lookup yields CDR1 MNHNS and CDR2 SASEGT. The CDR3 sequence is 13 residues long. Trimming shortened V by 6 bases and J by 10 bases, and 18 bases separated the two germline ends. CDR3 sequence: CASRIVFTGPYTF. In DNA form, the CDR3 reads TGTGCCAGCAGAATTGTATTCACAGGGCCCTACACCTTC.

This chain joins TRBV19 and TRBJ2-3; D perhaps matches TRBD1 (6 bases). Germline values: CDR1 LNHDA, CDR2 SQIVND (reference sequence). The CDR3 is 15 amino acids. With 4 bases removed from V and 4 bases from J, the gap between germline ends came to 15 bases. The CDR3 loop reads CASSNRAGIADTQYF. For the CDR3, the DNA is TGTGCCAGTAGTAACAGGGCCGGCATCGCAGATACGCAGTATTTT.

This sequence joins TRBV5-4 and TRBJ2-5, with 7 bases lining up with TRBD2. Germline V lookup: CDR1 SGHNT, CDR2 YYREEE (reference sequence). The CDR3 contains 16 residues. V shed 0 bases and J 5 bases; nucleotides not matched to a gene: 10. CDR3 protein: CASSLARAGVFETQYF. DNA for the CDR3: TGTGCCAGCAGCTTGGCTAGGGCGGGAGTCTTCGAGACCCAGTACTTC.

J is TRBJ2-3 and V is TRBV18; 8 nucleotides match TRBD2. Looked up from germline, CDR1 is KGHSH and CDR2 is LQKENI. The CDR3 is 14 residues long. V gave up 11 bases and J gave up 5 bases; unmatched junction bases: 12. CDR3 loop: CASSAGGTGDTQYF. For the CDR3, the DNA is TGTGCCTCCTCCGCGGGAGGAACTGGAGATACGCAGTATTTT.

V usage is TRBV9 and J usage is TRBJ2-1; D not certain. The CDR3 is 12 amino acids. The germline gives CDR1 SGDLS, CDR2 YYNGEE. The V end lost 1 base, the J end lost 7 bases, and 6 bases lay between the germline ends. CDR3 nucleotides: TGTGCCAGCAGCGTATACAGTAATGAGCAGTTCTTC. It encodes CASSVYSNEQFF.

The rearrangement uses TRBV30 and TRBJ1-2; 8 positions match TRBD1. The V segment lost 7 bases and the J segment 4 bases; nucleotides outside the gene matches: 8. This CDR3 is built from 13 residues. Germline lookup yields CDR1 GTSNPN and CDR2 SVGIG (reference sequence). DNA of the CDR3: TGTGCCTCCGACAGGGGAAGTAGCTATGGCTACACCTTC. Residues: CASDRGSSYGYTF.

V is TRBV6-1 and J is TRBJ1-4; 9 bases are shared with TRBD1. The germline V gene has CDR1 MNHNS and CDR2 SASEGT. V was pared by 3 bases and J by 8 bases, with 7 bases of the junction left unmatched. The CDR3 sequence is 15 residues long. The CDR3 DNA reads TGTGCCAGCAGTGATCCGGGACAGGGTCGAGAAAAACTGTTTTTT. It yields the protein CASSDPGQGREKLFF.

The chain employs TRBV5-1 and TRBJ1-2; 9 nucleotides agree with TRBD1. CDR3 length: 16 residues. Germline trimming cut 2 bases from V and 3 bases from J; bases unmatched to any gene: 8. Germline CDR1 is SGHRS and CDR2 is YFSETQ. CDR3 in DNA: TGCGCCAGCAGCTTAGGCCGGGACAGGGTCGACTATGGCTACACCTTC. It yields the protein CASSLGRDRVDYGYTF.

V usage is TRBV7-9 and J usage is TRBJ1-1, with 8 bases identical to TRBD1. This CDR3 is 15 amino acids long. Germline loops: CDR1 SEHNR, CDR2 FQNEAQ (reference sequence). The V gene end was trimmed by 3 bases and the J gene end by 5 bases; junction bases not matched to a gene: 8. The CDR3 nucleotides are TGTGCCAGCAGCTTCGGACAGGGTGCTGGAACTGAAGCTTTCTTT. This codes for CASSFGQGAGTEAFF.